The rows below give T cell receptor beta chains drawn from one sample of a study of blood T cell repertoires in COVID-19. Sequencing was performed with immunoSEQ multiplex PCR; in TCRdb, only in-frame clones are kept and a portion is missing. The data contain approximately 280,000 clones, around 90% of them singletons. Sequencing was performed on peripheral blood. Every receptor here comes from a woman aged 25 to 45 with COVID-19, enrolled during active disease. Both conserved end residues are part of each CDR3. The D gene is left open where the match is weak. Clone size, where shown, is once, few, many, or a class for clones that have expanded.

TRBV29-1,.,few,CSVEFSGGTEAFF
TRBV3-1/TRBV3-2,.,.,CASSYTGEQYF
TRBV18,.,.,CASSPSSDTQYF
TRBV6-5,.,.,CASSRAYEQYF
TRBV2,TRBD1,.,CASKQGQQNTEAFF
TRBV6-4,TRBD1,.,CASRGTVETQYF
TRBV10-3,TRBD1,.,CAIGTGHPGELFF
TRBV10-3,.,.,CAISETGRVTSNEKLFF
TRBV6-5,TRBD1,.,CASSPYRGRSYEQYF
TRBV4-3,.,.,CASSQDNGGAVTEAFF
TRBV5-1,TRBD2,.,CASRGTTLNTGELFF
TRBV7-9,.,.,CASSSVWGSIDTQYF
TRBV5-4,.,.,CASSLQGQRNQPQHF
TRBV7-2,.,.,CASSYPGGNNEQFF
TRBV5-6,.,.,CASTEFQGPLYNEQFF
TRBV18,TRBD2,.,CASSRPGLAGDEQFF
TRBV7-2,.,.,CASSRRRGSQRNEQFF
TRBV7-8,TRBD2,.,CASIRPGLARQETQYF
TRBV7-3,TRBD2,.,CASSLSGTGSDTQYF
TRBV6-9,TRBD1,.,CASRTGKQETQYF
TRBV27,TRBD2,.,CASRRGLAGVVRGTDTQYF
TRBV10-1,.,.,CASTDRTNYGYTF
TRBV29-1,.,.,CSVRTANTGELFF
TRBV20-1,.,.,CSARAEETQYF
TRBV6-2/TRBV6-3,.,few,CASSDDRNPNTEAFF
TRBV9,.,.,CASSASAETYNEQFF
TRBV28,.,.,CATSQGMGEKLFF
TRBV11-2,.,.,CASSLLEKGEAFF
TRBV29-1,TRBD2,.,CSVEAPLAGSYNEQFF
TRBV29-1,TRBD1,.,CSVPDRGVYNEQFF
TRBV18,.,.,CASSLDSYGYTF
TRBV5-4,.,.,CASSSDRMKGNTIYF
TRBV7-9,TRBD2,.,CASRKEGLAGWGAYDTQYF
TRBV30,.,once,CAWSVRWGRTGELFF
TRBV10-3,.,few,CAISESIAVGQYF
TRBV10-3,.,.,CAISESGRGFRTEAFF
TRBV5-5,TRBD1,few,CASSLDGAGGERQHF